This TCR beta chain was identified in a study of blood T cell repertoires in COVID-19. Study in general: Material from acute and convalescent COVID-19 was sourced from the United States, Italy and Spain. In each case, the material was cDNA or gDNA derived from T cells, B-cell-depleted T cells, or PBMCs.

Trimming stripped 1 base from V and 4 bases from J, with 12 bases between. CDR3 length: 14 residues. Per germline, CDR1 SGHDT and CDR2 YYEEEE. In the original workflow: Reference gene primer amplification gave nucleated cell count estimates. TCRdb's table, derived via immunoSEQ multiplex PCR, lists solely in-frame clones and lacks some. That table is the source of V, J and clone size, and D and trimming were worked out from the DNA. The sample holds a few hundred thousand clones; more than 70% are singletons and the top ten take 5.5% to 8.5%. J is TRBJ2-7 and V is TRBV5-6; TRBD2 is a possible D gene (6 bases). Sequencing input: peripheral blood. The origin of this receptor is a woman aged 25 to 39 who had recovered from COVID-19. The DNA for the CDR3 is TGTGCCAGCAGCTTGCGGGTAGGGACTTACGAGCAGTACTTC. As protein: CASSLRVGTYEQYF.